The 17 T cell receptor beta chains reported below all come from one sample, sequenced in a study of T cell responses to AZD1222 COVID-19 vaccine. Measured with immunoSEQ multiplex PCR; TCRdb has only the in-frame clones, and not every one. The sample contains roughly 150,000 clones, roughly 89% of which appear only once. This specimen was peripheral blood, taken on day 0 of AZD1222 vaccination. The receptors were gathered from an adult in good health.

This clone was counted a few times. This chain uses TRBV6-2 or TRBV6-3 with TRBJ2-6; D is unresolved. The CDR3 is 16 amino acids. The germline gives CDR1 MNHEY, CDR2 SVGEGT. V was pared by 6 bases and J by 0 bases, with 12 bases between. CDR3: CASSRTPYSGANVLTF. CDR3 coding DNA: TGTGCCAGCAGCCGAACGCCGTACTCTGGGGCCAACGTCCTGACTTTC.

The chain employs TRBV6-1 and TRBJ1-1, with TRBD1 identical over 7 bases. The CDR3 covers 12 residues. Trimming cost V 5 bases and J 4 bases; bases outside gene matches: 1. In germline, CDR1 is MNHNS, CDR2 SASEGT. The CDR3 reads CASSTGATEAFF. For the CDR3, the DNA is TGTGCCAGCAGTACAGGGGCCACTGAAGCTTTCTTT.

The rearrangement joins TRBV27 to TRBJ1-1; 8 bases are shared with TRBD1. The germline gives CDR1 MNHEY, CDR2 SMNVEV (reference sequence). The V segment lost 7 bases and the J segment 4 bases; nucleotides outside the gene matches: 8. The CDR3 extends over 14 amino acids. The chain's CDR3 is CASTRRTGFTEAFF. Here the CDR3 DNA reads TGTGCCAGCACCAGAAGGACAGGGTTCACTGAAGCTTTCTTT.

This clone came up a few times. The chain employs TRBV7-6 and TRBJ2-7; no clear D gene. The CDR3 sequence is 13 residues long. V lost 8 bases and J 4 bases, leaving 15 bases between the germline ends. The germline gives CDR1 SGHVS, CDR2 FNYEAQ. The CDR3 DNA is TGTGCCAGCTCAAGAGCAGAAAATTACGAGCAGTACTTC. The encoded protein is CASSRAENYEQYF. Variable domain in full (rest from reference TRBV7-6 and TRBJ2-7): GAGVSQSPRYKVTKRGQDVALRCDPISGHVSLYWYRQALGQGPEFLTYFNYEAQQDKSGLPNDRFSAERPEGSISTLTIQRTEQRDSAMYRCASSRAENYEQYFGPGTRLTVT.

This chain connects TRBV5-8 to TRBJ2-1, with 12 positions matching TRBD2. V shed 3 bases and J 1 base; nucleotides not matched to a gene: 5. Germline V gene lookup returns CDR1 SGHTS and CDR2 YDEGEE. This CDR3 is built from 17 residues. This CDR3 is CASSSGLAGISYNEQFF. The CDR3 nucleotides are TGTGCCAGCAGCTCAGGACTAGCGGGAATTTCCTACAATGAGCAGTTCTTC.

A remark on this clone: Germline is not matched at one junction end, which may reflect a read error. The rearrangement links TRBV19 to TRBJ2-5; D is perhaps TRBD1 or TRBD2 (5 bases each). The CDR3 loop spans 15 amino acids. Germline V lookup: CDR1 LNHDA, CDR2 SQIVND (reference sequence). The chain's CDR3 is CASRIGTARGETQYF. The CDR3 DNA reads TGTGCCAGTAGAATAGGGACGGCCCGAGGCGAGACCCAGTACTTC.

CDR3 region: CASSEDHPSAMTEEAFF. As DNA, the CDR3 is TGTGCCAGCAGTGAAGACCATCCCAGCGCCATGACAGAGGAAGCTTTCTTT. The chain uses TRBV2 and TRBJ1-1; perhaps TRBD1 as D (5 bases). CDR1 and CDR2 (germline): SNHLY, FYNNEI. V was cut by 1 base and J by 8 bases, with 23 bases left in between. The length of the CDR3 is 17 residues.

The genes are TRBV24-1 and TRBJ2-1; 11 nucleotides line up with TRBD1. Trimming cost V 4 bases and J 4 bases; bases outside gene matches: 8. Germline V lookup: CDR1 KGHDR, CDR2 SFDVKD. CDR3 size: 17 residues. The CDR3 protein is CATSDPGTGGTYNEQFF. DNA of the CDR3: TGTGCCACCAGTGACCCAGGGACAGGGGGAACTTACAATGAGCAGTTCTTC.

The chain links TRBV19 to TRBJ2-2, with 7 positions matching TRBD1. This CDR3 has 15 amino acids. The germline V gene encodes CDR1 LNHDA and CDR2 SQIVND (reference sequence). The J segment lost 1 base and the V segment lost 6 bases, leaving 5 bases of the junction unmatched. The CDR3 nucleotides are TGTGCCAGTAGCTTTGACAGGGTGAACACCGGGGAGCTGTTTTTT. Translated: CASSFDRVNTGELFF.

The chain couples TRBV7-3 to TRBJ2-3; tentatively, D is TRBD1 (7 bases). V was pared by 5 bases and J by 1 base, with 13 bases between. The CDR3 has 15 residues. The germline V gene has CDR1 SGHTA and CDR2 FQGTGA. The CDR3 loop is CASSPQGGGTDTQYF. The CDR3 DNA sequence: TGTGCCAGCAGCCCCCAGGGGGGAGGCACAGATACGCAGTATTTT.

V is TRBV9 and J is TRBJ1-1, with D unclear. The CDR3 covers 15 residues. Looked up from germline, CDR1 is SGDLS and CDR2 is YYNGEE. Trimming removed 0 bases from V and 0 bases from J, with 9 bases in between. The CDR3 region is CASSVGYSMNTEAFF. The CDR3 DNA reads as TGTGCCAGCAGCGTAGGGTACAGCATGAACACTGAAGCTTTCTTT.

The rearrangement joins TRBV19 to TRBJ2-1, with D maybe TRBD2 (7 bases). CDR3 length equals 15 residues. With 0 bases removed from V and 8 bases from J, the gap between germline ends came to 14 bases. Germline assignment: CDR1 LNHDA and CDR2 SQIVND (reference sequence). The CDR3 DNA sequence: TGTGCCAGTAGTATAGAGGGGGGGGCCGGCGATGAGCAGTTCTTC. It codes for CASSIEGGAGDEQFF.

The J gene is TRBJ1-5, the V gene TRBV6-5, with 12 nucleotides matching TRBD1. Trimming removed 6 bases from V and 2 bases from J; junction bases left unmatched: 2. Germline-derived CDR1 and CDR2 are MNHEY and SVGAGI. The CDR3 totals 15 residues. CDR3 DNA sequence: TGTGCCAGCAGGGGACAGGGGGCAGGCAATCAGCCCCAGCATTTT. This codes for CASRGQGAGNQPQHF.

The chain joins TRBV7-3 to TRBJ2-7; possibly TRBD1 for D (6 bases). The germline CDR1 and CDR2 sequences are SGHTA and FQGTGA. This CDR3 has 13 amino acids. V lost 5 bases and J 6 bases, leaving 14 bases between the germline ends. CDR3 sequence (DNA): TGTGCCAGCAGCCTGGACAGTTCGGGCGAGCAGTACTTC. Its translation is CASSLDSSGEQYF.

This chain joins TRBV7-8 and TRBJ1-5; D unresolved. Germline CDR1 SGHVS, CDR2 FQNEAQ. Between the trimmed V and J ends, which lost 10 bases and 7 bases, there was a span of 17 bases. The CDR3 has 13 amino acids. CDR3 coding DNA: TGTGCCACCGCACCTGCGCTGTGGCAGCCCCAGCATTTT. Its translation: CATAPALWQPQHF. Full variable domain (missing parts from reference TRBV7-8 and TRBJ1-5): GAGVSQSPRYKVAKRGQDVALRCDPISGHVSLFWYQQALGQGPEFLTYFQNEAQLDKSGLPSDRFFAERPEGSVSTLKIQRTQQEDSAVYLCATAPALWQPQHFGDGTRLSIL.

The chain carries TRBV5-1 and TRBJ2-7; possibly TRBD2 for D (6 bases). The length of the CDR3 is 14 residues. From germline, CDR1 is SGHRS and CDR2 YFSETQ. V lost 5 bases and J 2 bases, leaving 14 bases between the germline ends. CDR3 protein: CASSSLTSTYEQYF. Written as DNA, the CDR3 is TGCGCCAGCAGTTCCCTGACTAGTACCTACGAGCAGTACTTC.

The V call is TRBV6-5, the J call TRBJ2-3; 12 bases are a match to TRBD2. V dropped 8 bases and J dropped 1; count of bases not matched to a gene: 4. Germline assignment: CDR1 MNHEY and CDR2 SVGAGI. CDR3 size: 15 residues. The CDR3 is CASRASGRGTDTQYF. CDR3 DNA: TGTGCCAGCCGCGCTAGCGGGAGGGGCACAGATACGCAGTATTTT.